A single sample gave rise to the 12 T cell receptor beta chains below, sequenced in a study of blood T cell repertoires in COVID-19 (dated by TCRdb to about 2020). The receptor library was made with the immunoSEQ multiplex PCR assay. TCRdb provides this immuneACCESS table in a form limited to in-frame rearrangements. Some clones are lacking; in checked studies, under half of them reflect an unresolved V gene, and why the rest are absent is not known. Recorded for this sample are 310,000 or so clones; around 89% of them occurred a single time. 6.4% of the sample rests with the top ten. Sequences were obtained from peripheral blood. These receptors all come from a man between 18 and 29 years old who had recovered from COVID-19.

The chain employs TRBV7-8 and TRBJ2-4; D gene unclear. Germline V gene lookup returns CDR1 SGHVS and CDR2 FQNEAQ. The germline V and J ends were trimmed by 1 base and 2 bases, with 6 bases remaining between them. The CDR3 is made up of 14 amino acids. The CDR3 sequence: CASSLDLTKNIQYF. The DNA of the CDR3 is TGTGCCAGCAGCTTAGATCTAACCAAAAACATTCAGTACTTC.

This rearrangement joins TRBV6-1 to TRBJ1-4; D is uncertain. Per the germline V gene, CDR1 is MNHNS and CDR2 is SASEGT. The CDR3 has 15 amino acids. Trimming left V 0 bases short and J 5 bases short, with 10 bases between. CDR3 in amino acids: CASSEANSLNEKLFF. CDR3 nucleotides: TGTGCCAGCAGTGAAGCAAACAGCCTCAATGAAAAACTGTTTTTT.

J is TRBJ2-2 and V is TRBV2, with a possible D match to TRBD1 (6 bases). Germline V CDR1 and CDR2: SNHLY, FYNNEI. The CDR3 is 13 residues long. The germline V and J ends were trimmed by 11 bases and 3 bases, with 13 bases remaining between them. CDR3 loop: CAGLSGDTGELFF. The CDR3 coding sequence is TGTGCCGGACTTTCAGGGGACACCGGGGAGCTGTTTTTT.

The CDR3 nucleotides read TGTGCCAGCAGCAAAGAACGGGGAACCTACGAGCAGTACTTC. It specifies CASSKERGTYEQYF. This chain connects TRBV21-1 to TRBJ2-7; the DNA was not used to check the table's D call, TRBD2. TRBV21-1 is a pseudogene locus. CDR3 length: 14 amino acids.

The chain has TRBV6-4 and TRBJ2-2, with D possibly matching TRBD1 (6 bases). Germline V CDR1 and CDR2: MRHNA, SNTAGT. CDR3 length: 18 residues. V was trimmed by 6 bases and J by 0 bases, leaving 20 bases between them. CDR3 sequence: CASRSHTGHSTNTGELFF. As DNA, the CDR3 is TGTGCCAGCAGGAGTCACACGGGACACAGCACGAACACCGGGGAGCTGTTTTTT.

J is TRBJ1-1 and V is TRBV6-2 or TRBV6-3, with TRBD1 matching over 9 bases. The V segment lost 2 bases and the J segment 5 bases; nucleotides outside the gene matches: 9. CDR1 MNHEY and CDR2 SVGEGT come from the germline V gene. The CDR3 spans 16 residues. The DNA of the CDR3 is TGTGCCAGCAGTTACCCGCTGGACAGGGGAGGGACTGAAGCTTTCTTT. Amino acids: CASSYPLDRGGTEAFF.

The CDR3 region has the DNA TGTGCCAGCAGCTTAGCGGGGGGGCCCGGGGAGCTGTTTTTT. Translating it yields CASSLAGGPGELFF. The chain links TRBV11-2 to TRBJ2-2; the match to TRBD2 covers 8 bases. This CDR3 spans 14 amino acids. The germline V gene has CDR1 SGHAT and CDR2 FQNNGV. The V and J ends lost 1 base and 6 bases, in that order; junction bases with no gene match: 1.

There are a few counts of this clone. Other DNA sequences of this sample code for an identical CDR3. This rearrangement joins TRBV18 to TRBJ2-7; tentatively, D is TRBD2 (5 bases). CDR3 length: 13 amino acids. Deletions cut 0 bases from V and 4 bases from J, with 7 bases between. Germline V gene sequence: CDR1 KGHSH, CDR2 LQKENI. This CDR3 is CASSPPSGYEQYF. The CDR3 DNA reads as TGTGCCAGCTCACCACCGTCGGGGTACGAGCAGTACTTC.

The chain employs TRBV6-5 and TRBJ1-2; D not resolved. Germline V CDR1 and CDR2: MNHEY, SVGAGI. The CDR3 totals 14 residues. The germline V and J ends were trimmed by 6 bases and 0 bases, with 11 bases remaining between them. The CDR3 DNA reads TGTGCCAGCAGCCCCACACCTTCTAACTATGGCTACACCTTC. It translates to CASSPTPSNYGYTF.

The rearrangement joins TRBV19 to TRBJ2-1, with TRBD2 matching over 12 bases. After removal of 3 bases from V and 7 bases from J, the junction contained 7 bases not matched to a gene. The CDR3 is 16 amino acids. Germline V CDR1 and CDR2: LNHDA, SQIVND (reference sequence). The CDR3 DNA reads as TGTGCCAGTAGTATTACTAGCGGGGGGCTTGGGAATGAGCAGTTCTTC. This translates into CASSITSGGLGNEQFF.

The genes are TRBV18 and TRBJ2-7, with 9 bases identical to TRBD2. The length of the CDR3 is 16 residues. Trimming cost V 5 bases and J 3 bases; bases outside gene matches: 11. Germline lookup yields CDR1 KGHSH and CDR2 LQKENI. CDR3 region: CASSSQASGIGYEQYF. The CDR3 coding sequence is TGTGCCAGCTCATCCCAGGCTAGCGGGATTGGCTACGAGCAGTACTTC.

The rearrangement joins TRBV9 to TRBJ2-2; D is undetermined. Germline CDR1 reads SGDLS; CDR2 reads YYNGEE. Trimming took 4 bases from V and 2 from J, leaving 3 bases between them. This CDR3 has 12 amino acids. The CDR3 DNA follows: TGTGCCAGCAGCTCAAACACCGGGGAGCTGTTTTTT. Protein sequence: CASSSNTGELFF.